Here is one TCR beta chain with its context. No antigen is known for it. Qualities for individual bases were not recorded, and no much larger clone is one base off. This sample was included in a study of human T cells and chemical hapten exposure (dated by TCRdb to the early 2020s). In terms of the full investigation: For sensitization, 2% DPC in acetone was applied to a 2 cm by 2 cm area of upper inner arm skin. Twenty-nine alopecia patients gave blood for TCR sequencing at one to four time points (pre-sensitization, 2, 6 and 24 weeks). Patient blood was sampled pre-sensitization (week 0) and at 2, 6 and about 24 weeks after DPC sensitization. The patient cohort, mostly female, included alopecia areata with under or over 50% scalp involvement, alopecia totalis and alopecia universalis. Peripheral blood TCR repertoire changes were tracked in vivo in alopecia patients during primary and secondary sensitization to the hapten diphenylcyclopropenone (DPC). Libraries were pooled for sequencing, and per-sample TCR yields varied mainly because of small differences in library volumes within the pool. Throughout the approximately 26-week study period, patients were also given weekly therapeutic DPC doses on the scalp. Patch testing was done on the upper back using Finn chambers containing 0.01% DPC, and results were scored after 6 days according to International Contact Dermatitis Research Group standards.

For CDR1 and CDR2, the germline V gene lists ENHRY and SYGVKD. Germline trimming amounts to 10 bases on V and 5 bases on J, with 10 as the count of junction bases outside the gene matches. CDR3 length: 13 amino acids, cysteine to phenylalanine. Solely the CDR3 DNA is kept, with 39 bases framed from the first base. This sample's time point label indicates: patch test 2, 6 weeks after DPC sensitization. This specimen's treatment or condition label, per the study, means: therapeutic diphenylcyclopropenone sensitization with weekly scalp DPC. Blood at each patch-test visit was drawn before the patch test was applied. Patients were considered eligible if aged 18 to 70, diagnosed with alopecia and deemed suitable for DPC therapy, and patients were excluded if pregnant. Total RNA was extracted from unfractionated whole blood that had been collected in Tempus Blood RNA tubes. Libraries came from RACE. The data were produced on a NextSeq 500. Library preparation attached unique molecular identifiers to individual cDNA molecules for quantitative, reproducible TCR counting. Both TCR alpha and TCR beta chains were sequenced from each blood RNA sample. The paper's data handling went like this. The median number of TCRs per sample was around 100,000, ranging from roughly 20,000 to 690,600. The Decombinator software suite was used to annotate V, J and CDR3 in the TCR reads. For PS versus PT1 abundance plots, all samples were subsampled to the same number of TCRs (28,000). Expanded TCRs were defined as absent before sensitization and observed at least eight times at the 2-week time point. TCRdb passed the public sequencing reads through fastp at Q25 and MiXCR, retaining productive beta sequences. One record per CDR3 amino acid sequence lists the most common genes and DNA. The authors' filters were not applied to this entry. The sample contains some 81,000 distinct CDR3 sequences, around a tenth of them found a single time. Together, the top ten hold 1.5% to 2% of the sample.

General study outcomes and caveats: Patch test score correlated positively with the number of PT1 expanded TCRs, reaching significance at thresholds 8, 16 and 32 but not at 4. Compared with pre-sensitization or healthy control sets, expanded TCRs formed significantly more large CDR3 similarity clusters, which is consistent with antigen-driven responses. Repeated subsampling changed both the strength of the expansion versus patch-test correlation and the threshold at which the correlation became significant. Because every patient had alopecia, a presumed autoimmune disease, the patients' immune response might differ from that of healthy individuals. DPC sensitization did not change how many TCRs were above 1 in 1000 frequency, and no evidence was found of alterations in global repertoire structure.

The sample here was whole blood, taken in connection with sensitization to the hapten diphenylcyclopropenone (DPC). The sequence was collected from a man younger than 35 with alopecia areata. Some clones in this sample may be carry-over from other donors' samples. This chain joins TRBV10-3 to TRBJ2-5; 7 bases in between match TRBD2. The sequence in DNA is TGTGCCACCAAGCCCGGGACTAAGGAGACCCAGTACTTC. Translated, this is CATKPGTKETQYF.